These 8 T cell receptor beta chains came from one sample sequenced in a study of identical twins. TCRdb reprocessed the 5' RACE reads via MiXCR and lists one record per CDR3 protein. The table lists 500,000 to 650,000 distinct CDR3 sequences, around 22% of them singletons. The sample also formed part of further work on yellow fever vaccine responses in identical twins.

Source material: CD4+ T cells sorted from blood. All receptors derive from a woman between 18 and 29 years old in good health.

CDR3 sequence (DNA): TGTGCCAGCAAAGTGGGGGTCACTGAAGCTTTCTTT. Its protein is CASKVGVTEAFF. The rearrangement joins TRBV28 to TRBJ1-1, with a possible D match to TRBD1 (5 bases). The germline gives CDR1 MDHEN, CDR2 SYDVKM. V gave up 7 bases and J gave up 4 bases, with 10 bases separating them. The CDR3 runs to 12 residues.

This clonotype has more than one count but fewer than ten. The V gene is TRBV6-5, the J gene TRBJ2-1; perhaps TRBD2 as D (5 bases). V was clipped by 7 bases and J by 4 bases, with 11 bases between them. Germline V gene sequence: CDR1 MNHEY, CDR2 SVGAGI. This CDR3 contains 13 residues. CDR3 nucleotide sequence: TGTGCCAGCAATTGGGAGATATACAATGAGCAGTTCTTC. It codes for CASNWEIYNEQFF.

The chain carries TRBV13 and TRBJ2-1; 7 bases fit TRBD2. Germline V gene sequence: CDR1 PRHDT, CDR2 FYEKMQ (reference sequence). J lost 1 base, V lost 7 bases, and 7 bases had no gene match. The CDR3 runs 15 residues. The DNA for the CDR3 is TGTGCCAGCACCATCCAGCGGGGATCCTACAATGAGCAGTTCTTC. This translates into CASTIQRGSYNEQFF. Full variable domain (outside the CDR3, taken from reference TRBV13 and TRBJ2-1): AAGVIQSPRHLIKEKRETATLKCYPIPRHDTVYWYQQGPGQDPQFLISFYEKMQSDKGSIPDRFSAQQFSDYHSELNMSSLELGDSALYFCASTIQRGSYNEQFFGPGTRLTVL.

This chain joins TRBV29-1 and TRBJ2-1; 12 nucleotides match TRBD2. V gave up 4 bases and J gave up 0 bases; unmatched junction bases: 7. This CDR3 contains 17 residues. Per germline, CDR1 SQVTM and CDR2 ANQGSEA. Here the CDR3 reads CSVGASGGASSYNEQFF. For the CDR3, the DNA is TGCAGCGTTGGGGCTAGCGGGGGGGCGAGCTCCTACAATGAGCAGTTCTTC.

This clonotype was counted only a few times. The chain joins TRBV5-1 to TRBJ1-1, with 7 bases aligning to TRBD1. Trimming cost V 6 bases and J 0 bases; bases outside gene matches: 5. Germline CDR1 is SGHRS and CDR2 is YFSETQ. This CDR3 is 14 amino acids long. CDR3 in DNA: TGCGCCAGCACCCGGGACAGCATGAACACTGAAGCTTTCTTT. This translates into CASTRDSMNTEAFF.

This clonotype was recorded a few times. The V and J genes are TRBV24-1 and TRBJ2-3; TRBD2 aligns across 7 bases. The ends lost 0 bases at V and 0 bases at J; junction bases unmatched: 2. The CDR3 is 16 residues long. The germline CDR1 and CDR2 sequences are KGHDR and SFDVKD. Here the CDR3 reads CATSDLSGKSTDTQYF. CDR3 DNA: TGTGCCACCAGTGATTTGAGCGGGAAGAGCACAGATACGCAGTATTTT.

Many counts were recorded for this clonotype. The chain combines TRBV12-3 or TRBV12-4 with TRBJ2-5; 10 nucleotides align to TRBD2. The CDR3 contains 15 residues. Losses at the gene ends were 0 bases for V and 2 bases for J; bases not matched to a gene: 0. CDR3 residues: CASSLASGGQETQYF. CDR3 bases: TGTGCCAGCAGTTTAGCTAGCGGGGGGCAAGAGACCCAGTACTTC.

Written as DNA, the CDR3 is TGTGCCAGCAGCTTAACTACCCTCGGCTATGGCTACACCTTC. Translation: CASSLTTLGYGYTF. This chain uses TRBV7-8 with TRBJ1-2; no clear D gene. The CDR3 extends over 14 amino acids. V was shortened by 2 bases and J by 4 bases, with 11 bases between the two germline ends. Germline V gives CDR1 SGHVS, CDR2 FQNEAQ.